The TCR beta chain described here comes from a study of OX40 agonist ivuxolimab in advanced cancers. Overall study findings and caveats: The CD4+ and CD8+ T cells in the blood had expanded clonally by week 6 at 0.1 to 3.0 mg/kg.

The V gene end was trimmed by 6 bases and the J gene end by 1 base; junction bases not matched to a gene: 6. This CDR3 contains 15 residues. Germline V gene lookup returns CDR1 MNHEY and CDR2 SVGAGI. In regard to this clone: As yet, its antigen is unknown.

The assay was immunoSEQ multiplex PCR, and TCRdb's table has in-frame clones only and misses some. The sample includes 50,000 to 70,000 clones, 80% to 90% of them seen just once. Baseline, cycle 4 day 1, and cycle 7 day 1 were the blood sampling points. The starting material was CD4+ or CD8+ T cells sorted from blood, obtained in a trial of the OX40 agonist ivuxolimab. This sequence was found in an adult with an advanced solid tumor such as melanoma, head and neck, liver or kidney cancer. The rearrangement joins TRBV6-5 to TRBJ1-5, with 7 bases aligning to TRBD1. CDR3 nucleotides: TGTGCCAGCAGACCCCGACAGGGAAGCAATCAGCCCCAGCATTTT. Protein product: CASRPRQGSNQPQHF.